A single sample gave rise to the 9 T cell receptor beta chains below, sequenced in a study of Tregs in tolerant kidney transplant recipients (dated by TCRdb to about 2019). The transplants used related donors with nonmyeloablative bone marrow transplantation, and mixed chimerism in the human trials was transient. Library construction relied on the immunoSEQ multiplex PCR assay. The clones in this table, taken by TCRdb from immuneACCESS, are in-frame only. Not every clone is retained; where verified, under half of the shortfall comes from an unresolved V gene, and the cause of the rest is unknown. This specimen's table enumerates 15,000 or so clones. The ten most abundant clones make up 3.5% of the sample. The sample here was CD4+ T cells from blood (PBMCs), taken 12 months after the transplant. The source is a human patient who received a combined kidney and bone marrow transplant. Donor T cells from the graft may be present among the T cells after a transplant.

Concerning this clone: Read data end 3 residues before the CDR3 end; the end is taken from the germline J gene. The rearrangement links TRBV5-5 to TRBJ2-3; 10 bases are shared with TRBD1. Germline V gene lookup returns CDR1 SGHKS and CDR2 YYEKEE (reference sequence). The CDR3 is 14 amino acids. V lost 5 bases, J lost 5 bases, and 5 bases stayed unmatched. Here the CDR3 reads CASSLGQGLDTQYF. The covered CDR3 bases are TGTGCCAGCAGTCTGGGACAGGGGCTAGATACG.

With regard to this clone: The observed sequence ends 3 residues before the CDR3 terminus, with the missing tail filled in from the germline J gene. The chain recombines TRBV11-3 with TRBJ2-7, with TRBD1 identical over 8 bases. CDR3 length equals 15 residues. From germline, CDR1 is SGHNT and CDR2 YENEEA. This chain's CDR3 is CASRLLGTGPYEQYF. CDR3 DNA (partial): TGTGCAAGTCGCTTACTCGGGACAGGTCCCTACGAG. The full variable domain, in which reference TRBV11-3 and TRBJ2-7 provide the parts outside the CDR3, is EAGVVQSPRYKIIEKKQPVAFWCNPISGHNTLYWYLQNLGQGPELLIRYENEEAVDDSQLPKDRFSAERLKGVDSTLKIQPAELGDSAVYLCASRLLGTGPYEQYFGPGTRLTVT.

Comment on this clone: The read stops 3 residues short of the end of the CDR3; the missing end is completed from the germline J gene. The chain carries TRBV29-1 and TRBJ2-7; 10 positions agree with TRBD1. The germline V gene has CDR1 SQVTM and CDR2 ANQGSEA. The CDR3 is made up of 14 amino acids. The V and J ends lost 2 bases and 6 bases, in that order; junction bases with no gene match: 7. The DNA read from the CDR3 is TGCAGCGTTGAAACCGGGACAGGGGTCGGCGAG. The encoded protein is CSVETGTGVGE. The whole CDR3 sequence reads CSVETGTGVGEQYF.

The CDR3 DNA, read in part, is TGTGCCAGCCCTCGTGGCGGGAGGGTTACAGATACG. It is translated as CASPRGGRVTDT. The whole CDR3 is CASPRGGRVTDTQYF. The J gene is TRBJ2-3, the V gene TRBV7-2, with TRBD2 matching over 9 bases. The CDR3 end is not reached by the read, which stops 3 residues before it; the germline J gene fills it in. From germline, CDR1 is SGHTA and CDR2 FQGNSA. The CDR3 consists of 15 residues. V shed 8 bases, J shed 3 bases, and the junction held 9 bases outside the gene matches. The full variable domain, in which reference TRBV7-2 and TRBJ2-3 provide the parts outside the CDR3, is GAGVSQSPSNKVTEKGKDVELRCDPISGHTALYWYRQSLGQGLEFLIYFQGNSAPDKSGLPSDRFSAERTGGSVSTLTIQRTQQEDSAVYLCASPRGGRVTDTQYFGPGTRLTVL.

Note on this clone: With the read ending 3 residues before the CDR3 end, the germline J gene is used to fill in that end. The chain links TRBV10-3 to TRBJ2-5; 8 bases match TRBD1. The trim removed 5 bases at V and 3 bases at J, leaving 5 bases unmatched. Germline V lookup: CDR1 ENHRY, CDR2 SYGVKD. There are 14 residues in the CDR3. The CDR3 bases that were read are TGTGCCATCAGTCCGGGACAGGCCGAAGAGACC. The encoded protein is CAISPGQAEET. The complete CDR3 reads CAISPGQAEETQYF.

Regarding this clone: The observed sequence ends 3 residues before the CDR3 terminus, with the missing tail filled in from the germline J gene. This sequence joins TRBV6-2 or TRBV6-3 and TRBJ2-5, with 8 bases lining up with TRBD1. The CDR3 runs to 15 residues. Germline V gene data show CDR1 as MNHEY and CDR2 as SVGEGT. V was clipped by 5 bases and J by 3 bases; unmatched bases: 8. CDR3 residues: CASSTVRDRKETQYF. The sequenced part of the CDR3 DNA is TGTGCCAGCAGTACAGTACGGGACAGGAAAGAGACC.

Comment on this clone: The CDR3 end is not reached by the read, which stops 3 residues before it; the germline J gene fills it in. The rearrangement uses TRBV5-6 and TRBJ2-7; 7 positions match TRBD1. Trimming removed 7 bases from V and 4 bases from J; junction bases left unmatched: 8. Germline CDR1 reads SGHDT; CDR2 reads YYEEEE. This CDR3 contains 13 residues. The CDR3 spells CASEQGNGYEQYF. CDR3 DNA (partial): TGTGCCAGCGAACAGGGGAATGGATACGAG.

In regard to this clone: With the read ending 3 residues before the CDR3 end, the germline J gene is used to fill in that end. The V call is TRBV2, the J call TRBJ2-2; 12 bases line up with TRBD2. Per germline, CDR1 SNHLY and CDR2 FYNNEI. This CDR3 comprises 16 residues. The V segment lost 2 bases and the J segment 5 bases; nucleotides outside the gene matches: 3. CDR3 protein: CASSERGLAGTGELFF. The DNA read from the CDR3 is TGTGCCAGCAGTGAAAGGGGACTAGCGGGTACCGGGGAG.

Note on this clone: With the read ending 3 residues before the CDR3 end, the germline J gene is used to fill in that end. This chain links TRBV5-1 with TRBJ2-2, with TRBD2 matching over 9 bases. The CDR3 runs 16 residues. V lost 3 bases, J lost 4 bases, and 7 bases stayed unmatched. Germline CDR1 SGHRS, CDR2 YFSETQ. Incomplete CDR3 DNA: TGCGCCAGCAGCTCCTTTAGCGGGAGTGGCACCGGGGAG. Translating gives CASSSFSGSGTGE. The whole CDR3 sequence is CASSSFSGSGTGELFF.